This T cell receptor beta chain originates from a study of cytomegalovirus exposure and HLA in healthy donors. Whole-study results and caveats: With further analysis later on, most CMV-associated TCR beta chains appeared HLA-restricted. According to an earlier analysis, most TCR beta V segments yielded productive rearrangements about 90% or about 30% of the time.

Germline V gives CDR1 LGHNT, CDR2 FRNRAP. The CDR3 extends over 12 amino acids. The junction had 8 bases not matched to a gene; V was cut back by 6 bases and J by 10 bases. This clone was found a few times. Antigen: not known. PCR employed 60 Vbeta and 13 Jbeta primers. Generated by immunoSEQ multiplex PCR, the TCRdb table keeps only in-frame clones and is missing some. The sample lists about 130,000 clones, over 70% occurring once. The chain links TRBV12-5 to TRBJ1-1; 7 bases align to TRBD1. The sequence was collected from a middle-aged woman in good health and CMV-seronegative. The sequenced sample consisted of PBMCs. CDR3 protein: CASGDGTVAAFF. The DNA of the CDR3 is TGTGCTAGTGGGGACGGGACAGTTGCAGCTTTCTTT.